One sample yielded the 12 T cell receptor beta chains listed below, sequenced in a study of shared clonotypes between healthy human individuals. Measured with immunoSEQ multiplex PCR; TCRdb has only the in-frame clones, and not every one. The table lists approximately 1,500,000 clones, 98% of them singletons, with less than 0.55% in the top ten. The material sequenced was naive CD4+ T cells sorted from blood. Subset denoted: CD45RA+ positively selected. The receptors shown here come from a man between 25 and 39 years old in good health.

This clone was counted a single time. This chain links TRBV11-2 with TRBJ1-2; 10 bases fit TRBD1. This CDR3 is built from 13 residues. Germline V gene lookup returns CDR1 SGHAT and CDR2 FQNNGV. V was clipped by 6 bases and J by 6 bases; unmatched bases: 4. The CDR3 loop reads CASRSGQGDGYTF. The CDR3, as DNA: TGTGCCAGCAGGTCCGGACAGGGGGATGGCTACACCTTC.

This chain joins TRBV5-4 and TRBJ1-3; D possibly corresponds to TRBD1 (5 bases). The CDR3 extends over 14 amino acids. With 4 bases removed from V and 4 bases from J, the gap between germline ends came to 12 bases. The germline gives CDR1 SGHNT, CDR2 YYREEE (reference sequence). The CDR3 nucleotides are TGTGCCAGCAGCCTCGGAAGGGACGGAAACACCATATATTTT. Protein sequence: CASSLGRDGNTIYF.

The chain is built from TRBV15 and TRBJ2-1; tentative D call: TRBD2 (6 bases). V lost 0 bases to trimming and J lost 0 bases, with 18 bases between them. CDR3 size: 19 residues. In germline, CDR1 is LNHNV, CDR2 YYDKDF (reference sequence). The CDR3 DNA reads TGTGCCACCAGCAGAGATTTCCATGGGGACTTAAGCTCCTACAATGAGCAGTTCTTC. Its protein is CATSRDFHGDLSSYNEQFF.

The chain has TRBV18 and TRBJ2-7, with TRBD1 identical over 7 bases. Trimming took 4 bases from V and 4 from J; bases not matched to a gene: 7. CDR1 is KGHSH and CDR2 is LQKENI in the germline V gene. The length of the CDR3 is 14 residues. The CDR3 loop is CASSQGARNYEQYF. CDR3 nucleotides: TGTGCCAGCTCACAGGGGGCGCGGAATTACGAGCAGTACTTC.

The V call is TRBV9, the J call TRBJ2-7; 9 bases agree with TRBD1. Germline V CDR1 and CDR2: SGDLS, YYNGEE. This CDR3 comprises 15 residues. The V gene end was trimmed by 2 bases and the J gene end by 0 bases; junction bases not matched to a gene: 3. The CDR3, as DNA: TGTGCCAGCAGCGTTACAGGGGGCAACTCCTACGAGCAGTACTTC. It translates to CASSVTGGNSYEQYF.

The chain has TRBV7-8 and TRBJ2-3, with 9 bases identical to TRBD2. The CDR3 length is 15 residues. Trimming cost V 4 bases and J 5 bases; bases outside gene matches: 7. Germline CDR1 reads SGHVS; CDR2 reads FQNEAQ. The CDR3 DNA sequence: TGTGCCAGCAGCTCCAGGGGCGGGAGGGAAGATACGCAGTATTTT. This encodes CASSSRGGREDTQYF.

The chain is built from TRBV9 and TRBJ2-7; D unresolved. Germline V CDR1 and CDR2: SGDLS, YYNGEE. CDR3 length equals 13 residues. V was trimmed by 1 base and J by 3 bases, leaving 8 bases between them. CDR3 protein: CASSVYNIYEQYF. The DNA for the CDR3 is TGTGCCAGCAGCGTATATAATATCTACGAGCAGTACTTC.

Details on this clone: This CDR3 is also generated by other DNA sequences in the sample. The chain has TRBV5-1 and TRBJ2-1, with 9 bases lining up with TRBD2. The CDR3 consists of 16 residues. The V and J ends lost 1 base and 7 bases, in that order; junction bases with no gene match: 9. Germline CDR1 and CDR2: SGHRS and YFSETQ. CDR3 sequence (DNA): TGCGCCAGCAGCTTGACAGCGGGAGGAGGAGTTAATGAGCAGTTCTTC. Residues: CASSLTAGGGVNEQFF.

The gene calls are TRBV6-1 and TRBJ2-7; weak D call: TRBD1 (6 bases). The CDR3 consists of 14 residues. Germline V gene data show CDR1 as MNHNS and CDR2 as SASEGT. V lost 1 base, J lost 7 bases, and 14 bases lay in between. The CDR3 sequence: CASSEGPGAQEQYF. The CDR3 DNA is TGTGCCAGCAGTGAAGGGCCAGGGGCTCAAGAGCAGTACTTC.

Regarding this clone: Other DNA variants within this sample encode the same CDR3. V usage is TRBV5-1 and J usage is TRBJ2-3; D uncertain. Deletions cut 0 bases from V and 2 bases from J, with 4 bases between. In germline, CDR1 is SGHRS, CDR2 YFSETQ. The CDR3 contains 13 residues. This CDR3 reads CASSLVITDTQYF. Written as DNA, the CDR3 is TGCGCCAGCAGCTTGGTGATCACAGATACGCAGTATTTT.

This chain uses TRBV6-1 with TRBJ2-3; 7 nucleotides align to TRBD1. Losses at the gene ends were 6 bases for V and 3 bases for J; bases not matched to a gene: 9. The V gene's germline CDR1 is MNHNS and CDR2 SASEGT. The length of the CDR3 is 15 residues. The CDR3: CASRNRGSGTDTQYF. CDR3 sequence (DNA): TGTGCCAGCAGAAACAGGGGAAGTGGGACAGATACGCAGTATTTT.

The sample holds one count of this clone. The chain has TRBV11-2 and TRBJ2-1; no firm D call. Germline CDR1 and CDR2: SGHAT and FQNNGV. Deletions cut 6 bases from V and 4 bases from J, with 13 bases between. This CDR3 region has 14 residues. CDR3 DNA sequence: TGTGCCAGCAGACCCTTTGCGGTTTACAATGAGCAGTTCTTC. Encoded protein: CASRPFAVYNEQFF.